The clone carrying this T cell receptor beta chain was detected many times. Aged 18 to 65, the patients with hyperthyroidism had under 2 months' duration and were newly diagnosed. The CDR3 is 14 residues long. From germline, CDR1 is SQVTM and CDR2 ANQGSEA. Trimming removed 0 bases at V and 8 bases at J, with 16 bases between. The data were obtained in a study of Graves' ophthalmopathy and Graves' hyperthyroidism. The TCR beta CDR3 regions underwent amplification from RNA transcripts. RT-PCR was first run with HTBI primers, then multiplex PCR in a second round. TCRdb recomputed calls from the multiplex PCR reads with MiXCR, one row per CDR3 protein. The sample has over a million distinct CDR3 sequences, 36% seen once.

The chain combines TRBV29-1 with TRBJ1-2, with D perhaps matching TRBD1 (6 bases). The sequence was obtained from an adult man with Graves' hyperthyroidism. Specimen: peripheral blood or thyroid tissue (not recorded which). CDR3: CSVEDNRGGGGYTF. For the CDR3, the DNA is TGCAGCGTTGAAGACAACCGGGGAGGGGGAGGCTACACCTTC. The full variable domain, completed using reference TRBV29-1 and TRBJ1-2, is SAVISQKPSRDICQRGTSLTIQCQVDSQVTMMFWYRQQPGQSLTLIATANQGSEATYESGFVIDKFPISRPNLTFSTLTVSNMSPEDSSIYLCSVEDNRGGGGYTFGSGTRLTVV.